This is a list of T cell receptor beta chains from one sample in a study of blood T cell repertoires in COVID-19. Here immunoSEQ multiplex PCR was the method, and the copy in TCRdb shows in-frame clones only, minus some. The repertoire holds about 320,000 clones, with 90% as singletons. The specimen was PBMCs or T cells enriched from blood (not recorded which). These TCRs come from a man aged 55 to 70 who had recovered from COVID-19. The CDR3 runs from the conserved cysteine through the conserved F or W. The D gene is left open where the match is weak. Clone size is stated in some rows and not others, as once, few, many or a class when expanded.

TRBV18	TRBJ2-1	.	.	15	CASSVRGPGADEQFF	TGTGCCAGCTCTGTCCGGGGCCCAGGGGCGGATGAGCAGTTCTTC
TRBV11-3	TRBJ1-3	.	TRBD1	19	CASSLIGTGGKFAGNTIYF	TGTGCCAGCAGCTTAATCGGGACAGGGGGCAAATTCGCAGGAAACACCATATATTTT
TRBV18	TRBJ2-1	.	.	14	CASSPGRSYNEQFF	TGTGCCAGCTCACCAGGGCGTTCCTACAATGAGCAGTTCTTC
TRBV7-8	TRBJ1-2	.	TRBD1	14	CASSPLGQFYGYTF	TGTGCCAGCAGCCCGCTGGGACAGTTCTATGGCTACACCTTC
TRBV18	TRBJ2-1	.	TRBD2	15	CASSPLSGRGNEQFF	TGTGCCAGCTCACCACTGAGCGGGAGAGGGAATGAGCAGTTCTTC
TRBV11-3	TRBJ2-2	.	.	15	CASSLDSGRNGELFF	TGTGCCAGCAGCTTAGACAGCGGGCGTAACGGGGAGCTGTTTTTT
TRBV7-8	TRBJ2-2	once	TRBD1	18	CASSLAGQGVWGTGELFF	TGTGCCAGCAGCTTAGCTGGGCAGGGGGTATGGGGGACCGGGGAGCTGTTTTTT
TRBV3-1/TRBV3-2	TRBJ2-1	.	TRBD2	16	CASSQRGLAPYNEQFF	TGTGCCAGCAGCCAACGAGGACTAGCGCCCTACAATGAGCAGTTCTTC
TRBV5-1	TRBJ1-4	.	.	14	CASSPTVTNEKLFF	TGCGCCAGCAGCCCGACAGTTACTAATGAAAAACTGTTTTTT
TRBV11-2	TRBJ2-7	once	TRBD1	15	CASTDPGQGSFEQYF	TGTGCCAGCACAGATCCGGGACAGGGGTCATTCGAGCAGTACTTC
TRBV7-9	TRBJ2-2	.	.	16	CASEPAFEGITGELFF	TGTGCCAGCGAGCCGGCATTTGAGGGAATCACCGGGGAGCTGTTTTTT
TRBV30	TRBJ1-5	.	TRBD1	15	CAWSVGQGAKQPQHF	TGTGCCTGGAGCGTCGGACAGGGGGCGAAACAGCCCCAGCATTTT
TRBV18	TRBJ2-5	.	TRBD1	15	CASSPGTDPRETQYF	TGTGCCAGCTCACCCGGGACAGACCCCCGGGAGACCCAGTACTTC
TRBV19	TRBJ2-5	few	TRBD2	15	CASSFAAGGAETQYF	TGTGCCAGCTCTTTTGCGGCGGGAGGTGCTGAGACCCAGTACTTC
TRBV3-1/TRBV3-2	TRBJ1-6	.	TRBD1	18	CASSQDLAGGFYNSPLHF	TGTGCCAGCAGCCAAGATCTGGCAGGGGGCTTCTATAATTCACCCCTCCACTTT
TRBV3-1/TRBV3-2	TRBJ1-1	.	.	13	CASSSRGSTEAFF	TGTGCCAGCAGTAGCAGAGGTAGCACTGAAGCTTTCTTT
TRBV11-3	TRBJ2-1	few	TRBD2	15	CASSPGLAQNNEQFF	TGTGCCAGCAGCCCCGGACTAGCCCAAAACAATGAGCAGTTCTTC
TRBV14	TRBJ2-1	.	TRBD2	14	CASRTSGGAGEQFF	TGTGCCAGTCGGACTAGCGGGGGGGCAGGGGAGCAGTTCTTC
TRBV18	TRBJ1-1	.	.	14	CASSRGGMNTEAFF	TGTGCCAGCTCACGGGGGGGGATGAACACTGAAGCTTTCTTT
TRBV4-2	TRBJ2-5	.	.	13	CASSHGGKETQYF	TGTGCCAGCAGCCACGGCGGGAAAGAGACCCAGTACTTC
TRBV7-2	TRBJ2-3	.	TRBD2	17	CASSLRLAYVGGDTQYF	TGTGCCAGCAGCCTCCGACTAGCGTATGTTGGGGGGGATACGCAGTATTTT
TRBV27	TRBJ2-1	.	TRBD2	17	CASSFSKTSGGHNEQFF	TGTGCCAGCAGTTTCTCGAAGACTAGCGGGGGCCACAATGAGCAGTTCTTC
TRBV7-9	TRBJ2-5	.	TRBD2	14	CAGGTSGVQETQYF	TGTGCCGGGGGGACTAGCGGGGTCCAAGAGACCCAGTACTTC
TRBV3-1/TRBV3-2	TRBJ1-1	.	.	15	CASSPHSSGYTEAFF	TGTGCCAGCAGCCCCCATAGCTCGGGGTACACTGAAGCTTTCTTT
TRBV6-5	TRBJ1-3	.	.	14	CASGRTYSGNTIYF	TGTGCCAGCGGCAGGACTTACTCTGGAAACACCATATATTTT
TRBV19	TRBJ2-7	once	.	14	CASSVSGSSYEQYF	TGTGCCAGTAGTGTCAGTGGGAGCTCCTACGAGCAGTACTTC
TRBV3-1/TRBV3-2	TRBJ2-5	.	TRBD2	15	CASSQDQLAEETQYF	TGTGCCAGCAGCCAAGATCAACTAGCGGAAGAGACCCAGTACTTC
TRBV19	TRBJ1-5	.	.	12	CASRSANQPQHF	TGTGCCAGTAGAAGCGCAAATCAGCCCCAGCATTTT